The rows below give T cell receptor beta chains drawn from one sample of a study of shared clonotypes between healthy human individuals. Measured with immunoSEQ multiplex PCR; TCRdb has only the in-frame clones, and not every one. The table records more than 900,000 clones, 75% to 80% of them present only once. Sequenced input: memory CD4+ T cells from PBMCs. Receptors originate from a man between 18 and 35 years old in good health. Some clones in this sample may be carry-over from other donors' samples. The CDR3 runs from the conserved cysteine through the conserved F or W. Fields, in order: V gene, clone size, J gene, D gene, CDR3 protein, CDR3 DNA. A D gene is named only where the DNA matches it firmly. Only some rows state a clone size, as once, few, many or a class for expanded clones.

v_call: TRBV9; clone_size: -; j_call: TRBJ2-7; d_call: -; cdr3_aa: CASSVQGGFSYEQYF; cdr3_nt: TGTGCCAGCAGCGTGCAGGGTGGGTTCTCCTACGAGCAGTACTTC
v_call: TRBV14; clone_size: -; j_call: TRBJ1-1; d_call: TRBD1; cdr3_aa: CASSSLTGGLNTEAFF; cdr3_nt: TGTGCCAGCAGCTCATTAACAGGGGGCCTTAACACTGAAGCTTTCTTT
v_call: TRBV2; clone_size: -; j_call: TRBJ1-1; d_call: TRBD1; cdr3_aa: CASSRTGNLNTEAFF; cdr3_nt: TGTGCCAGCAGTCGGACAGGGAATTTGAACACTGAAGCTTTCTTT
v_call: TRBV5-4; clone_size: once; j_call: TRBJ2-1; d_call: -; cdr3_aa: CASRGPGTATRDEQFF; cdr3_nt: TGTGCCAGCAGGGGGCCGGGGACGGCGACTAGAGATGAGCAGTTCTTC
v_call: TRBV19; clone_size: -; j_call: TRBJ2-7; d_call: TRBD1; cdr3_aa: CASIFKSGTGFLRPYEQYF; cdr3_nt: TGTGCCAGTATTTTTAAGTCGGGGACAGGGTTCCTTCGCCCGTACGAGCAGTACTTC
v_call: TRBV7-3; clone_size: -; j_call: TRBJ2-2; d_call: -; cdr3_aa: CASSWRGPGELFF; cdr3_nt: TGTGCCAGCAGCTGGCGGGGCCCCGGGGAGCTGTTTTTT
v_call: TRBV14; clone_size: -; j_call: TRBJ1-1; d_call: TRBD1; cdr3_aa: CASSQRQGMNTEAFF; cdr3_nt: TGTGCCAGCAGCCAGAGACAGGGTATGAACACTGAAGCTTTCTTT
v_call: TRBV27; clone_size: -; j_call: TRBJ2-2; d_call: -; cdr3_aa: CASTSRSKNTGELFF; cdr3_nt: TGTGCCAGCACCTCCAGGTCCAAGAACACCGGGGAGCTGTTTTTT
v_call: TRBV19; clone_size: once; j_call: TRBJ2-7; d_call: -; cdr3_aa: CASSTQLGRTNEQYF; cdr3_nt: TGTGCCAGTAGTACCCAATTGGGGAGGACGAACGAGCAGTACTTC
v_call: TRBV9; clone_size: -; j_call: TRBJ2-1; d_call: TRBD2; cdr3_aa: CASSVGLAASDEQFF; cdr3_nt: TGTGCCAGCAGCGTAGGACTAGCGGCCTCGGATGAGCAGTTCTTC
v_call: TRBV6-5; clone_size: -; j_call: TRBJ1-2; d_call: -; cdr3_aa: CASSPPGAWGYTF; cdr3_nt: TGTGCCAGCAGCCCTCCAGGGGCCTGGGGCTACACCTTC
v_call: TRBV7-2; clone_size: -; j_call: TRBJ1-3; d_call: TRBD1; cdr3_aa: CASRSGTGDSGNTIYF; cdr3_nt: TGTGCCAGCAGATCCGGGACAGGGGATTCTGGAAACACCATATATTTT
v_call: TRBV15; clone_size: -; j_call: TRBJ2-3; d_call: TRBD2; cdr3_aa: CATSTPGTSVRFDTQYF; cdr3_nt: TGTGCCACCAGCACCCCCGGGACTAGCGTTCGGTTCGATACGCAGTATTTT
v_call: TRBV5-1; clone_size: -; j_call: TRBJ2-5; d_call: -; cdr3_aa: CASSLVQIQETQYF; cdr3_nt: TGCGCCAGCAGCTTGGTACAGATCCAAGAGACCCAGTACTTC
v_call: TRBV29-1; clone_size: -; j_call: TRBJ1-2; d_call: -; cdr3_aa: CSVENTGYGYTF; cdr3_nt: TGCAGCGTCGAAAACACGGGCTATGGCTACACCTTC
v_call: TRBV28; clone_size: -; j_call: TRBJ2-7; d_call: TRBD1; cdr3_aa: CASRPGQGWGQYF; cdr3_nt: TGTGCCAGCAGGCCAGGACAGGGATGGGGGCAGTACTTC
v_call: TRBV30; clone_size: -; j_call: TRBJ1-2; d_call: TRBD1; cdr3_aa: CARTGTGLFYGYTF; cdr3_nt: TGTGCCCGGACCGGGACAGGGCTTTTCTATGGCTACACCTTC
v_call: TRBV13; clone_size: -; j_call: TRBJ2-7; d_call: -; cdr3_aa: CASSLSASSYEQYF; cdr3_nt: TGTGCCAGCAGCTTATCGGCCAGCTCCTACGAGCAGTACTTC
v_call: TRBV11-2; clone_size: -; j_call: TRBJ2-7; d_call: TRBD2; cdr3_aa: CASSSPGRAGDYEQYF; cdr3_nt: TGTGCCAGCAGCTCCCCGGGAAGAGCGGGAGATTACGAGCAGTACTTC
v_call: TRBV19; clone_size: -; j_call: TRBJ2-6; d_call: -; cdr3_aa: CASRDGSGANVLTF; cdr3_nt: TGTGCCAGTAGAGACGGCTCTGGGGCCAACGTCCTGACTTTC
v_call: TRBV5-1; clone_size: -; j_call: TRBJ1-2; d_call: TRBD1; cdr3_aa: CASRQTGNKENGYTF; cdr3_nt: TGCGCCAGCAGACAGACAGGGAATAAGGAAAATGGCTACACCTTC
v_call: TRBV5-6; clone_size: -; j_call: TRBJ1-2; d_call: -; cdr3_aa: CASSLSGVRRRGYTF; cdr3_nt: TGTGCCAGCAGCTTGAGCGGGGTAAGGAGACGTGGCTACACCTTC
v_call: TRBV28; clone_size: -; j_call: TRBJ1-2; d_call: -; cdr3_aa: CASSSSGYGYTF; cdr3_nt: TGTGCCAGCAGTTCCTCAGGTTATGGCTACACCTTC
v_call: TRBV27; clone_size: -; j_call: TRBJ2-4; d_call: TRBD2; cdr3_aa: CASSLSSPGLAGGENIQYF; cdr3_nt: TGTGCCAGCAGTTTATCCTCCCCCGGACTAGCGGGAGGTGAAAACATTCAGTACTTC
v_call: TRBV5-8; clone_size: -; j_call: TRBJ2-3; d_call: TRBD2; cdr3_aa: CASSFTSGSWDTQYF; cdr3_nt: TGTGCCAGCAGCTTCACTAGCGGGAGTTGGGATACGCAGTATTTT
v_call: TRBV19; clone_size: -; j_call: TRBJ1-5; d_call: -; cdr3_aa: CASSKISNQPQHF; cdr3_nt: TGTGCCAGTAGTAAGATTAGCAATCAGCCCCAGCATTTT
v_call: TRBV15; clone_size: -; j_call: TRBJ2-7; d_call: -; cdr3_aa: CATSRVRAEQYF; cdr3_nt: TGTGCCACCAGCAGAGTACGGGCCGAGCAGTACTTC
v_call: TRBV19; clone_size: -; j_call: TRBJ2-1; d_call: TRBD2; cdr3_aa: CASSRGRAYDEQFF; cdr3_nt: TGTGCCAGTAGTCGGGGGAGGGCGTACGATGAGCAGTTCTTC
v_call: TRBV5-1; clone_size: -; j_call: TRBJ1-2; d_call: TRBD1; cdr3_aa: CASSLLTGTGSGYGYTF; cdr3_nt: TGCGCCAGCAGCTTACTAACCGGGACAGGGAGCGGCTATGGCTACACCTTC
v_call: TRBV5-4; clone_size: -; j_call: TRBJ2-1; d_call: TRBD2; cdr3_aa: CASSPSGTSNNEQFF; cdr3_nt: TGTGCCAGCAGCCCTAGCGGGACCTCCAACAATGAGCAGTTCTTC
v_call: TRBV5-1; clone_size: -; j_call: TRBJ1-3; d_call: -; cdr3_aa: CASSLISGVSGNTIYF; cdr3_nt: TGCGCCAGCAGCTTGATCTCAGGGGTCTCTGGAAACACCATATATTTT
v_call: TRBV6-5; clone_size: -; j_call: TRBJ2-3; d_call: -; cdr3_aa: CATAVGGTDTQYF; cdr3_nt: TGTGCCACCGCGGTCGGGGGCACAGATACGCAGTATTTT
v_call: TRBV7-6; clone_size: once; j_call: TRBJ2-5; d_call: -; cdr3_aa: CASSSQETQYF; cdr3_nt: TGTGCCAGCAGCTCCCAAGAGACCCAGTACTTC
v_call: TRBV7-2; clone_size: once; j_call: TRBJ2-5; d_call: -; cdr3_aa: CASSFGSQETQYF; cdr3_nt: TGTGCCAGCAGCTTCGGATCCCAAGAGACCCAGTACTTC
v_call: TRBV5-6; clone_size: -; j_call: TRBJ2-1; d_call: -; cdr3_aa: CASSFDRISYNEQFF; cdr3_nt: TGTGCCAGCAGTTTCGACAGAATCTCCTACAATGAGCAGTTCTTC
v_call: TRBV28; clone_size: few; j_call: TRBJ2-1; d_call: TRBD2; cdr3_aa: CASRQTSGRNEQFF; cdr3_nt: TGTGCCAGCAGGCAGACTAGCGGGAGGAATGAGCAGTTCTTC
v_call: TRBV30; clone_size: -; j_call: TRBJ1-4; d_call: -; cdr3_aa: CASQGDGEKLFF; cdr3_nt: TGTGCCTCACAGGGTGACGGAGAAAAACTGTTTTTT
v_call: TRBV19; clone_size: -; j_call: TRBJ2-1; d_call: TRBD2; cdr3_aa: CASSPGLAGAQEQFF; cdr3_nt: TGTGCCAGTAGCCCGGGACTAGCGGGAGCCCAGGAGCAGTTCTTC
v_call: TRBV9; clone_size: -; j_call: TRBJ1-3; d_call: -; cdr3_aa: CASSVGPAGSGNTIYF; cdr3_nt: TGTGCCAGCAGCGTAGGGCCGGCGGGCTCTGGAAACACCATATATTTT
v_call: TRBV6-1; clone_size: -; j_call: TRBJ1-2; d_call: TRBD1; cdr3_aa: CASSSWTGDNYGYTF; cdr3_nt: TGTGCCAGCAGTTCCTGGACAGGGGATAACTATGGCTACACCTTC
v_call: TRBV5-1; clone_size: -; j_call: TRBJ1-2; d_call: TRBD1; cdr3_aa: CASSFDREGGYTF; cdr3_nt: TGCGCCAGCAGCTTCGACAGGGAGGGTGGCTACACCTTC
v_call: TRBV4-3; clone_size: -; j_call: TRBJ1-4; d_call: -; cdr3_aa: CASSQEPFRGSPQPTNEKLFF; cdr3_nt: TGCGCCAGCAGCCAAGAACCCTTCCGGGGAAGTCCCCAGCCAACTAATGAAAAACTGTTTTTT
v_call: TRBV9; clone_size: -; j_call: TRBJ2-1; d_call: -; cdr3_aa: CASSQGRQNEQFF; cdr3_nt: TGTGCCAGCAGCCAGGGAAGGCAGAATGAGCAGTTCTTC
v_call: TRBV6-5; clone_size: -; j_call: TRBJ1-2; d_call: -; cdr3_aa: CASSYSTGDNYGYTF; cdr3_nt: TGTGCCAGCAGTTACTCGACAGGAGACAACTATGGCTACACCTTC
v_call: TRBV19; clone_size: -; j_call: TRBJ2-1; d_call: -; cdr3_aa: CASSITVGSYNEQFF; cdr3_nt: TGTGCCAGTAGCATAACCGTGGGGTCCTACAATGAGCAGTTCTTC
v_call: TRBV4-2; clone_size: -; j_call: TRBJ1-1; d_call: -; cdr3_aa: CASSQVYVGNTEAFF; cdr3_nt: TGTGCCAGCAGCCAAGTCTACGTGGGGAACACTGAAGCTTTCTTT
v_call: TRBV9; clone_size: -; j_call: TRBJ2-7; d_call: TRBD1; cdr3_aa: CASTRGSAEPYEQYF; cdr3_nt: TGTGCCAGCACCAGGGGGTCAGCGGAGCCCTACGAGCAGTACTTC
v_call: TRBV30; clone_size: -; j_call: TRBJ1-1; d_call: -; cdr3_aa: CAWTKEVDTEAFF; cdr3_nt: TGTGCCTGGACCAAAGAGGTGGACACTGAAGCTTTCTTT
v_call: TRBV18; clone_size: -; j_call: TRBJ2-1; d_call: -; cdr3_aa: CASSDDGFYNEQFF; cdr3_nt: TGTGCCAGCTCAGACGACGGTTTCTACAATGAGCAGTTCTTC
v_call: TRBV11-2; clone_size: -; j_call: TRBJ2-7; d_call: TRBD1; cdr3_aa: CASSLSPQGALGEQYF; cdr3_nt: TGTGCCAGCAGCTTATCGCCACAGGGGGCTCTGGGGGAGCAGTACTTC
v_call: TRBV9; clone_size: few; j_call: TRBJ2-5; d_call: -; cdr3_aa: CASSVGRQAVETQYF; cdr3_nt: TGTGCCAGCAGCGTAGGCCGTCAGGCAGTAGAGACCCAGTACTTC
v_call: TRBV20-1; clone_size: once; j_call: TRBJ1-2; d_call: -; cdr3_aa: CSAAPHYGYTF; cdr3_nt: TGCAGTGCTGCCCCCCACTATGGCTACACCTTC